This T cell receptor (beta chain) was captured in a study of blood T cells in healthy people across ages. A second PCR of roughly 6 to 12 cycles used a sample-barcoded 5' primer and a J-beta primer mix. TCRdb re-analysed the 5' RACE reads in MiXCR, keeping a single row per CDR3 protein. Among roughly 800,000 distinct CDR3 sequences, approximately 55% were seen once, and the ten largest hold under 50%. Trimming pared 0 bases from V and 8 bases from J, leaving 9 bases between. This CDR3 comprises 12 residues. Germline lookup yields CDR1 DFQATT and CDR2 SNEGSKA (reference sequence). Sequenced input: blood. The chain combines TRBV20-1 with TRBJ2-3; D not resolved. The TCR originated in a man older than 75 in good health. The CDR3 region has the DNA TGCAGTGCTAGAGACCCGGCAGGTACGCAGTATTTT. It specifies CSARDPAGTQYF.